This T cell receptor beta chain was documented in a study of CD8 T cells in Susac syndrome. A quantity of about 0.5 to 1 ug RNA underwent reverse transcription using random hexamers. Multiplex immunoSEQ PCR targeted 54 Vbeta and 13 Jbeta TCR beta segments. Each CDR3 protein gets one entry after TCRdb re-called the immunoSEQ multiplex PCR reads with MiXCR. There are just over 150,000 distinct CDR3 sequences in the sample; approximately 94% occur only once, and roughly 0.2% lies in the top ten. From blood CD8+ and CD4+ T cells, the TCR beta chain was sequenced. CDR1 LNHDA and CDR2 SQIVND come from the germline V gene (reference sequence). Between the trimmed V and J ends, which lost 5 bases and 5 bases, there was a span of 12 bases. The CDR3 is made up of 13 amino acids.

The sample was CD8+ T cells from PBMCs. The TCR comes from a human donor with multiple sclerosis. The rearrangement uses TRBV19 and TRBJ2-5; TRBD1 is a possible D gene (5 bases). The CDR3, as DNA: TGTGCCAGTAGTCCGACAGCTCTGGAGACCCAGTACTTC. This codes for CASSPTALETQYF.